The 2 T cell receptor beta chains below all came from one sample that was sequenced in a study of cytomegalovirus exposure and HLA in healthy donors (dated by TCRdb to 2016 to 2017). The library was generated by the immunoSEQ multiplex PCR assay. For the multiplex PCR, a mixture combining 60 forward primers for TCR Vbeta segments and 13 reverse primers for TCR Jbeta segments was used. The source is immuneACCESS, and TCRdb retained only in-frame sequences with V and J called. Part of the clones is not carried over; for the studies checked, unresolved V genes explain less than half of this, and the remainder is unexplained. Here the sample has about 190,000 clones; 70% to 75% occur a single time. The top ten constitute approximately 2.8% of the sample. The sequenced sample was PBMCs. The receptors here all came from a woman aged 25 to 39 in good health and CMV-seropositive.

The CDR3 spells CASSLMREAYNEQFF. As DNA, the CDR3 is TGTGCCAGCAGTTTAATGCGGGAGGCCTACAATGAGCAGTTCTTC. The chain links TRBV28 to TRBJ2-1; 8 bases are a match to TRBD2. The CDR3 runs to 15 residues. V lost 2 bases, J lost 2 bases, and 2 bases stayed unmatched. Germline assignment: CDR1 MDHEN and CDR2 SYDVKM.

This chain uses TRBV6-5 with TRBJ1-1, with 10 bases matching TRBD1. CDR3 length: 15 residues. After removal of 4 bases from V and 4 bases from J, the junction contained 6 bases not matched to a gene. Germline CDR1 reads MNHEY; CDR2 reads SVGAGI. The CDR3 spells CASSLIGTGATEAFF. The CDR3 nucleotides are TGTGCCAGCAGTTTGATCGGGACAGGGGCCACTGAAGCTTTCTTT.